The 25 T cell receptor beta chains below all came from one sample that was sequenced in a study of blood T cell repertoires in COVID-19. Assay: immunoSEQ multiplex PCR; the TCRdb copy retains only in-frame clones and omits some. The sample lists 180,000 or so clones; around 81% were seen once. Specimen: peripheral blood. The receptors were gathered from a woman in her forties with COVID-19, enrolled during active disease.

J is TRBJ2-2 and V is TRBV6-4; TRBD2 might be the D (5 bases). This CDR3 region has 14 residues. CDR1 is MRHNA, CDR2 SNTAGT, per germline. V gave up 5 bases and J gave up 2 bases, with 9 bases separating them. The CDR3 spells CASSKDFNTGELFF. CDR3 coding DNA: TGTGCCAGCAGTAAGGACTTTAACACCGGGGAGCTGTTTTTT.

This clone was recorded only once. This chain joins TRBV13 and TRBJ2-3, with 12 bases aligning to TRBD2. V lost 4 bases to trimming and J lost 6 bases; unmatched junction nucleotides: 8. The CDR3 is made up of 16 amino acids. The V gene's germline CDR1 is PRHDT and CDR2 FYEKMQ (reference sequence). Here the CDR3 reads CASSSGLAGILDTQYF. The CDR3 DNA is TGTGCCAGCAGCTCCGGACTAGCGGGGATCCTGGATACGCAGTATTTT.

The genes are TRBV15 and TRBJ2-5; D possibly corresponds to TRBD1 (6 bases). The germline gives CDR1 LNHNV, CDR2 YYDKDF (reference sequence). V lost 1 base and J lost 0, with 9 bases in between. CDR3 length equals 15 residues. The CDR3 protein is CATSRAKGDQETQYF. The CDR3 bases are TGTGCCACCAGCAGAGCTAAGGGGGACCAAGAGACCCAGTACTTC.

The chain uses TRBV7-9 and TRBJ1-4, with 10 bases fitting TRBD1. Looked up from germline, CDR1 is SEHNR and CDR2 is FQNEAQ (reference sequence). J lost 7 bases, V lost 6 bases, and 5 bases had no gene match. This CDR3 has 14 residues. The CDR3 spells CASSSDRGPEKLFF. The CDR3, as DNA: TGTGCCAGCAGTTCAGACAGGGGGCCTGAAAAACTGTTTTTT.

The gene calls are TRBV3-1 (or the pseudogene TRBV3-2) and TRBJ2-5; D remains ambiguous. The V gene lost 1 base and the J gene lost 4 bases, with 10 bases spanning the gap. Germline lookup yields CDR1 LGHDT and CDR2 YNNKEL (reference sequence). This CDR3 region has 14 residues. The CDR3 sequence: CASSQVTDGETQYF. CDR3 nucleotides: TGTGCCAGCAGCCAAGTTACAGACGGAGAGACCCAGTACTTC.

The chain has TRBV7-3 and TRBJ2-5, with D maybe TRBD2 (6 bases). Trimming removed 5 bases at V and 3 bases at J, with 10 bases between. The CDR3 spans 13 residues. The germline CDR1 and CDR2 sequences are SGHTA and FQGTGA. The CDR3 sequence: CASSLDYKETQYF. Here the CDR3 DNA reads TGTGCCAGCAGCCTGGACTACAAAGAGACCCAGTACTTC.

As DNA, the CDR3 is TGTGCCACCGCGTGGGGACAGGACCGTTCACCCCTCCACTTT. It specifies CATAWGQDRSPLHF. The V gene is TRBV28, the J gene TRBJ1-6, with 8 bases identical to TRBD1. Per germline, CDR1 MDHEN and CDR2 SYDVKM. Germline trimming cut 10 bases from V and 9 bases from J; bases unmatched to any gene: 11. This CDR3 spans 14 amino acids. The full variable domain, completed using reference TRBV28 and TRBJ1-6, is DVKVTQSSRYLVKRTGEKVFLECVQDMDHENMFWYRQDPGLGLRLIYFSYDVKMKEKGDIPEGYSVSREKKERFSLILESASTNQTSMYLCATAWGQDRSPLHFGNGTRLTVT.

As DNA, the CDR3 is TGTGCCAGCAGCGTGAGGGGGCTCGGAAACACCATATATTTT. This gives the protein CASSVRGLGNTIYF. The rearrangement links TRBV9 to TRBJ1-3; 7 bases line up with TRBD1. V lost 2 bases to trimming and J lost 4 bases; unmatched junction nucleotides: 3. This CDR3 is 14 amino acids long. Germline lookup yields CDR1 SGDLS and CDR2 YYNGEE.

In DNA, the CDR3 is TGTGCCAGCAGCCGACTAGCGGGAGATGTTGAGACCCAGTACTTC. Its translation: CASSRLAGDVETQYF. The chain links TRBV3-1 (or the pseudogene TRBV3-2) to TRBJ2-5; 12 nucleotides line up with TRBD2. CDR1 and CDR2 from the germline V gene are LGHDT and YNNKEL (reference sequence). V lost 4 bases to trimming and J lost 5 bases; unmatched junction nucleotides: 5. The CDR3 totals 15 residues.

The chain combines TRBV7-9 with TRBJ2-4; perhaps TRBD1 as D (6 bases). Germline values: CDR1 SEHNR, CDR2 FQNEAQ (reference sequence). The CDR3 contains 13 residues. Trimming shortened V by 4 bases and J by 9 bases, and 13 bases separated the two germline ends. In nucleotides, the CDR3 is TGTGCCAGCAGCTCTAGGGGGATGGGCATTCAGTACTTC. Encoded protein: CASSSRGMGIQYF.

The genes are TRBV19 and TRBJ2-1, with a weak D call TRBD2 (5 bases). Trimming shortened V by 8 bases and J by 7 bases, and 15 bases separated the two germline ends. CDR1 is LNHDA, CDR2 SQIVND, per germline (reference sequence). The CDR3 runs to 13 residues. The CDR3 DNA is TGTGCCAGTGGGCTGGGAGCTTCGAATGAGCAGTTCTTC. Protein product: CASGLGASNEQFF.

The chain combines TRBV27 with TRBJ2-1; 8 bases are shared with TRBD2. Germline CDR1 is MNHEY and CDR2 is SMNVEV (reference sequence). The CDR3 length is 17 residues. V dropped 7 bases and J dropped 0; count of bases not matched to a gene: 11. The CDR3 DNA reads TGTGCCAGCAAGAAAGCGGGAGACCCCTACTCCTACAATGAGCAGTTCTTC. This encodes CASKKAGDPYSYNEQFF.

The rearrangement links TRBV11-2 to TRBJ2-5; 8 bases match TRBD2. Per the germline V gene, CDR1 is SGHAT and CDR2 is FQNNGV. This CDR3 comprises 18 residues. Trimming cost V 1 base and J 2 bases; bases outside gene matches: 12. The CDR3 sequence is CASSLGGSAGGRQETQYF. In DNA form, the CDR3 reads TGTGCCAGCAGCTTAGGTGGTAGCGCGGGGGGCCGACAAGAGACCCAGTACTTC.

V usage is TRBV3-1 (or the pseudogene TRBV3-2) and J usage is TRBJ1-2; tentatively, D is TRBD1 (5 bases). The CDR3 is made up of 14 amino acids. Trimming removed 3 bases from V and 8 bases from J, with 16 bases in between. Germline-derived CDR1 and CDR2 are LGHDT and YNNKEL (reference sequence). CDR3 sequence: CASSQEGHRYGYTF. The DNA of the CDR3 is TGTGCCAGCAGCCAGGAGGGGCATCGCTACGGCTACACCTTC.

The gene calls are TRBV5-6 and TRBJ1-2; 9 nucleotides align to TRBD1. The CDR3 runs 18 residues. Germline V CDR1 and CDR2: SGHDT, YYEEEE. After removal of 4 bases from V and 0 bases from J, the junction contained 13 bases not matched to a gene. CDR3 in DNA: TGTGCCAGCAGCCTGACCGGGACAGGGCGATACTCTAACTATGGCTACACCTTC. This codes for CASSLTGTGRYSNYGYTF.

J is TRBJ2-7 and V is TRBV2, with 8 bases aligning to TRBD2. CDR3 size: 16 residues. The germline gives CDR1 SNHLY, CDR2 FYNNEI. J was trimmed by 2 bases and V by 8 bases; bases with no gene match: 14. The CDR3 reads CASRPGRTSFPYEQYF. In nucleotides, the CDR3 is TGTGCCAGCCGCCCAGGGAGGACTAGCTTTCCCTACGAGCAGTACTTC.

The chain couples TRBV28 to TRBJ1-5; 12 bases align to TRBD1. The CDR3 is made up of 16 amino acids. Germline assignment: CDR1 MDHEN and CDR2 SYDVKM. V lost 5 bases, J lost 6 bases, and 8 bases stayed unmatched. The CDR3 region has the DNA TGTGCCAGCAGTACCCCGGGACAGGGGGCACGTCAGCCCCAGCATTTT. Its translation: CASSTPGQGARQPQHF. The entire variable domain, with the rest obtained from reference TRBV28 and TRBJ1-5, is as follows: DVKVTQSSRYLVKRTGEKVFLECVQDMDHENMFWYRQDPGLGLRLIYFSYDVKMKEKGDIPEGYSVSREKKERFSLILESASTNQTSMYLCASSTPGQGARQPQHFGDGTRLSIL.

This chain connects TRBV6-6 to TRBJ2-3, with 7 bases fitting TRBD2. CDR1 MNHNY and CDR2 SVGAGI come from the germline V gene (reference sequence). The J segment lost 6 bases and the V segment lost 6 bases, leaving 15 bases of the junction unmatched. This CDR3 has 16 residues. For the CDR3, the DNA is TGTGCCAGCAGGGGATTGGGGGGGTCCACCGCCGATACGCAGTATTTT. Translated: CASRGLGGSTADTQYF.

V is TRBV3-1 (or the pseudogene TRBV3-2) and J is TRBJ2-1, with 15 nucleotides matching TRBD2. Germline V lookup: CDR1 LGHDT, CDR2 YNNKEL (reference sequence). The trim removed 4 bases at V and 7 bases at J, leaving 8 bases unmatched. The CDR3 totals 17 residues. CDR3 coding DNA: TGTGCCAGCAGCCGCCGGACTAGCGGGAGGGAGGGGAATGAGCAGTTCTTC. Its translation is CASSRRTSGREGNEQFF.

This sequence joins TRBV29-1 and TRBJ2-7, with a possible D match to TRBD1 (5 bases). The CDR3 covers 12 residues. CDR1 and CDR2 (germline): SQVTM, ANQGSEA. Trimming took off 1 base at V and 2 bases at J, with 6 bases between the two ends. CDR3 residues: CSVEVTAYEQYF. CDR3 nucleotides: TGCAGCGTTGAAGTGACAGCCTACGAGCAGTACTTC.

This clone appeared once. V usage is TRBV10-1 and J usage is TRBJ2-7; possible D gene TRBD1, 6 bases. Trimming shortened V by 5 bases and J by 3 bases, and 8 bases separated the two germline ends. From germline, CDR1 is WNHNN and CDR2 SYGVQD (reference sequence). The CDR3 is 12 residues long. This CDR3 is CASSTGIYEQYF. CDR3 coding DNA: TGCGCCAGCAGTACAGGGATCTACGAGCAGTACTTC.

This clone was counted between two and nine times. J is TRBJ2-1 and V is TRBV6-4; D not certain. The CDR3 extends over 13 amino acids. The V end was cut by 4 bases, the J end by 5 bases, with 9 bases between. Germline V gene lookup returns CDR1 MRHNA and CDR2 SNTAGT. The CDR3 nucleotides are TGTGCCAGCAGTGGAAGCGAGGACAATGAGCAGTTCTTC. Translation gives CASSGSEDNEQFF.

This sequence joins TRBV10-1 and TRBJ2-3, with 7 nucleotides matching TRBD2. CDR1 WNHNN and CDR2 SYGVQD come from the germline V gene (reference sequence). V lost 11 bases and J lost 6; bases outside the gene matches: 14. This CDR3 is built from 14 residues. This CDR3 reads CASSPASGGDTQYF. The CDR3 bases are TGCGCCTCCTCCCCGGCTAGCGGTGGGGATACGCAGTATTTT.

This clone was picked up one time. The gene calls are TRBV27 and TRBJ2-5; a possible D gene is TRBD2 (6 bases). This CDR3 contains 15 residues. V lost 6 bases and J lost 2, with 16 bases in between. Germline V gene sequence: CDR1 MNHEY, CDR2 SMNVEV (reference sequence). CDR3: CASRIAPGLQETQYF. In nucleotides, the CDR3 is TGTGCCAGCAGAATCGCCCCCGGACTACAAGAGACCCAGTACTTC.

A few counts support this clone. The rearrangement links TRBV19 to TRBJ1-5; TRBD1 agrees at 7 bases. From germline, CDR1 is LNHDA and CDR2 SQIVND (reference sequence). The length of the CDR3 is 15 residues. Trimming cost V 4 bases and J 2 bases; bases outside gene matches: 5. The CDR3 is CASSTRQGGNQPQHF. The DNA of the CDR3 is TGTGCCAGTAGTACCCGACAGGGAGGCAATCAGCCCCAGCATTTT.